Listed here are 11 T cell receptor beta chains from one sample, sequenced in a study of blood T cell repertoires in COVID-19. Measured with immunoSEQ multiplex PCR; TCRdb has only the in-frame clones, and not every one. The sample lists roughly 700,000 clones; more than 80% were seen once. Source material: peripheral blood. These receptors all come from a woman between 18 and 29 years old with acute or convalescent COVID-19.

The rearrangement uses TRBV3-1 (or the pseudogene TRBV3-2) and TRBJ1-2, with D possibly matching TRBD1 (5 bases). The CDR3 has 14 residues. V was shortened by 0 bases and J by 7 bases, with 12 bases between the two germline ends. Per germline, CDR1 LGHDT and CDR2 YNNKEL (reference sequence). This CDR3 is CASSQEVGDSGYTF. The DNA of the CDR3 is TGTGCCAGCAGCCAAGAAGTAGGGGATAGTGGCTACACCTTC.

This clone was seen a single time. The genes are TRBV30 and TRBJ1-6; D is possibly TRBD1 (6 bases). Germline assignment: CDR1 GTSNPN and CDR2 SVGIG (reference sequence). The CDR3 is 13 amino acids. Between the trimmed V and J ends, which lost 3 bases and 8 bases, there was a span of 11 bases. In DNA form, the CDR3 reads TGTGCCTGGAGCCGGGACAACGATTCACCCCTCCACTTT. Translation: CAWSRDNDSPLHF.

With respect to this clone: One end of the junction is discordant with germline, which a read error may explain. This chain uses TRBV4-1 with TRBJ1-1; TRBD1 aligns across 9 bases. CDR3 length: 14 residues. Germline loops: CDR1 MGHRA, CDR2 YSYEKL. DNA of the CDR3: TGCGCCGGCAGCCAAAGACAGGGGGACACTGAAGCTTTCTTT. It specifies CAGSQRQGDTEAFF.

The chain recombines TRBV19 with TRBJ2-7; possibly TRBD2 for D (6 bases). Germline loops: CDR1 LNHDA, CDR2 SQIVND (reference sequence). Trimming pared 8 bases from V and 0 bases from J, leaving 14 bases between. The CDR3 has 14 amino acids. The CDR3 sequence: CASRRVTSSYEQYF. CDR3 bases: TGTGCCAGTCGAAGGGTGACTAGCTCCTACGAGCAGTACTTC. Together with reference TRBV19 and TRBJ2-7, the CDR3 gives the full variable domain: DGGITQSPKYLFRKEGQNVTLSCEQNLNHDAMYWYRQDPGQGLRLIYYSQIVNDFQKGDIAEGYSVSREKKESFPLTVTSAQKNPTAFYLCASRRVTSSYEQYFGPGTRLTVT.

The J gene is TRBJ2-7, the V gene TRBV11-2; tentatively, D is TRBD1 (6 bases). CDR1 and CDR2 (germline): SGHAT, FQNNGV. The CDR3 has 14 residues. V was pared by 4 bases and J by 3 bases, with 13 bases between. DNA for the CDR3: TGTGCCAGCAGCTGGCTGGACAGAAACTACGAGCAGTACTTC. This translates into CASSWLDRNYEQYF.

The chain carries TRBV2 and TRBJ2-1; 11 bases match TRBD2. The CDR3 has 15 amino acids. The germline gives CDR1 SNHLY, CDR2 FYNNEI. The V and J ends lost 7 bases and 0 bases, in that order; junction bases with no gene match: 2. CDR3 protein: CASKLAGGSYNEQFF. The CDR3 DNA reads TGTGCCAGCAAGCTAGCGGGGGGCTCCTACAATGAGCAGTTCTTC.

The chain carries TRBV11-2 and TRBJ2-1; TRBD1 is a possible D gene (5 bases). The CDR3 is made up of 14 amino acids. The V end was cut by 2 bases, the J end by 3 bases, with 8 bases between. Germline V gene sequence: CDR1 SGHAT, CDR2 FQNNGV. The DNA for the CDR3 is TGTGCCAGCAGCTTAACCAGGGTCTACAATGAGCAGTTCTTC. This translates into CASSLTRVYNEQFF.

This chain joins TRBV29-1 and TRBJ1-1; perhaps TRBD1 as D (5 bases). Germline loops: CDR1 SQVTM, CDR2 ANQGSEA. The CDR3 is made up of 13 amino acids. The V and J ends lost 7 bases and 3 bases respectively, with 15 bases between them. The CDR3 DNA sequence: TGCAGCGGCGGAGGGACGGGGGACACTGAAGCTTTCTTT. It is translated as CSGGGTGDTEAFF.

The V gene is TRBV3-1 (or the pseudogene TRBV3-2), the J gene TRBJ1-1, with D tentatively TRBD1 (5 bases). The V end lost 0 bases, the J end lost 11 bases, and 10 bases lay between the germline ends. The length of the CDR3 is 12 residues. Per the germline V gene, CDR1 is LGHDT and CDR2 is YNNKEL (reference sequence). The CDR3 DNA is TGTGCCAGCAGCCAAGATGGGGCGAAGGCTTTCTTT. Residues: CASSQDGAKAFF.

The chain recombines TRBV6-2 or TRBV6-3 with TRBJ2-1, with 14 bases aligning to TRBD2. The CDR3 covers 19 residues. CDR1 and CDR2 from the germline V gene are MNHEY and SVGEGT. J was trimmed by 1 base and V by 2 bases; bases with no gene match: 7. This CDR3 is CASSYLGLAGGYSYNEQFF. CDR3 nucleotide sequence: TGTGCCAGCAGTTACCTCGGACTAGCGGGGGGATATTCCTACAATGAGCAGTTCTTC.

V is TRBV14 and J is TRBJ1-4; D gene uncertain. The CDR3 covers 17 residues. V lost 5 bases, J lost 2 bases, and 18 bases lay in between. CDR1 and CDR2 (germline): SGHDN, FVKESK. The CDR3 DNA is TGTGCCAGCAGCAGAGGGCACTTAGTAGGGACTAATGAAAAACTGTTTTTT. This sequence encodes CASSRGHLVGTNEKLFF.